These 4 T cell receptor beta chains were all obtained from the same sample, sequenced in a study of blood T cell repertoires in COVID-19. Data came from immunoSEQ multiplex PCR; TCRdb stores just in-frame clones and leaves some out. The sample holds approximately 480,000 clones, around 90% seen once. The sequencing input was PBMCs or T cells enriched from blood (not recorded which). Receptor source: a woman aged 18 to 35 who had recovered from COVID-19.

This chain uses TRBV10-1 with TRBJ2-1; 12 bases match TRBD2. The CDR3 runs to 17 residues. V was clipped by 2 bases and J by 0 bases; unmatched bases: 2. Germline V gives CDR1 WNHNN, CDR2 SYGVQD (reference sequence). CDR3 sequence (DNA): TGCGCCAGCAGTGAGGCGGGACTAGCGGGCTCCTACAATGAGCAGTTCTTC. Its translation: CASSEAGLAGSYNEQFF.

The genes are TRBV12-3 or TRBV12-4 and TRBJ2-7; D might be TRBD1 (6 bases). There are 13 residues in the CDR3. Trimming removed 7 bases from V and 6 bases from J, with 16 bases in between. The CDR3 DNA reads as TGTGCCAGCACCATGAACAGGGTAGCCGAGCAGTACTTC. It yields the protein CASTMNRVAEQYF.

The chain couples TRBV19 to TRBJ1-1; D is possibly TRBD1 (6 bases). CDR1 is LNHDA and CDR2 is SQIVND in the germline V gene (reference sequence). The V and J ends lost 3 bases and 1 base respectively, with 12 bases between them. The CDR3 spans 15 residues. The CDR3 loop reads CASSIPTGGNTEAFF. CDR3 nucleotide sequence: TGTGCCAGTAGTATCCCGACAGGTGGGAACACTGAAGCTTTCTTT.

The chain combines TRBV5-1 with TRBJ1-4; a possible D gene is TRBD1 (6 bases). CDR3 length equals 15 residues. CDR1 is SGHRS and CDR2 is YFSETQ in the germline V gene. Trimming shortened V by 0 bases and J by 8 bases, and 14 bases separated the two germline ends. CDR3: CASSLGGTSGEKLFF. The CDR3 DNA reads TGCGCCAGCAGCTTGGGAGGGACATCGGGGGAAAAACTGTTTTTT.